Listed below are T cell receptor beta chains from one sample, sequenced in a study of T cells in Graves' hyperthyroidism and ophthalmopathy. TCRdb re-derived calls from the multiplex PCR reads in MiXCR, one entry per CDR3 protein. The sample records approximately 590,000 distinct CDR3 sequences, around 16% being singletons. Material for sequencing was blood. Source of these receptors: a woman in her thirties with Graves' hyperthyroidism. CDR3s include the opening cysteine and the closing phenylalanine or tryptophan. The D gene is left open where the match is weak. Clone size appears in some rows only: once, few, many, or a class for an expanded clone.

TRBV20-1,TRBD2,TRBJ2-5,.,CSARPRLAGAGAETQYF,TGCAGTGCTAGACCTAGACTAGCGGGAGCCGGTGCAGAGACCCAGTACTTC
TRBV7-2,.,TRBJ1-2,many,CASSLVGGFANYGYTF,TGTGCCAGCAGCTTAGTAGGGGGTTTCGCTAACTATGGCTACACCTTC
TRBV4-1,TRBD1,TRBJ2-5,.,CASSLRSSGTVKGETQYF,TGCGCCAGCAGCCTCCGAAGCTCCGGGACAGTAAAGGGAGAGACCCAGTACTTC
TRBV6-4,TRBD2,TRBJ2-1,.,CASSDAGGPNEQFF,TGTGCCAGCAGTGACGCGGGAGGGCCCAATGAGCAGTTCTTC
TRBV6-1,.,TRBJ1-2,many,CASSQYGISYGYTF,TGTGCCAGCAGTCAATACGGGATTTCCTATGGCTACACCTTC
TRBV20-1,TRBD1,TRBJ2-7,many,CSARGQITYEQYF,TGCAGTGCTAGGGGACAGATTACCTACGAGCAGTACTTC
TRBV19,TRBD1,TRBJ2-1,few,CASSIHRGRSDEQFF,TGTGCCAGTAGTATCCACAGGGGCCGCAGTGATGAGCAGTTCTTC
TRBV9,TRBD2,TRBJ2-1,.,CASSARLAGVYEQFF,TGTGCCAGCAGCGCAAGACTAGCGGGAGTCTATGAGCAGTTCTTC
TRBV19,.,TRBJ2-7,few,CASTPDVGSYEQYF,TGTGCCAGTACCCCAGACGTCGGCTCCTACGAGCAGTACTTC
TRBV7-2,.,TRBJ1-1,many,CASRRDVNTEAFF,TGTGCCAGCAGAAGAGACGTGAACACTGAAGCTTTCTTT
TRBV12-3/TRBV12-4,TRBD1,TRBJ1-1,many,CASSRSPGTGRTEAFF,TGTGCCAGCAGTCGGTCCCCCGGGACAGGGAGGACTGAAGCTTTCTTT
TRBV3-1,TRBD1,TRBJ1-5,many,CASSQVPATGDFNQPQHF,TGTGCCAGCAGCCAAGTCCCCGCGACAGGGGATTTCAATCAGCCCCAGCATTTT
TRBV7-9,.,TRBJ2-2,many,CASSLDAGTGKGELFF,TGTGCCAGCAGCTTAGACGCCGGGACGGGGAAAGGGGAGCTGTTTTTT
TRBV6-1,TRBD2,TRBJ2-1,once,CASNLDLGTSVHSYNEQFF,TGTGCCAGCAACCTAGATCTTGGGACTAGCGTTCACTCCTACAATGAGCAGTTCTTC
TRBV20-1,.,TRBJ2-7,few,CSASPSRGGVPYEQYF,TGCAGTGCTAGCCCTTCCCGTGGGGGAGTCCCCTACGAGCAGTACTTC
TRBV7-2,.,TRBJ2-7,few,CASSYDRFYEQYF,TGTGCCAGCAGTTACGACAGGTTCTACGAGCAGTACTTC
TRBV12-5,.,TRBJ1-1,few,CASGLNRVTEAFF,TGTGCTAGTGGTTTGAACAGGGTCACTGAAGCTTTCTTT
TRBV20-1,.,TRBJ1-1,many,CSAGARGTEAFF,TGCAGTGCTGGGGCCCGGGGCACTGAAGCTTTCTTT
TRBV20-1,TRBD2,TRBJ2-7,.,CSANRGGTIFYEQYF,TGCAGTGCCAACCGGGGGGGTACCATCTTCTACGAGCAGTACTTC
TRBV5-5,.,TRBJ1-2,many,CASSSWWAPREYYGYTF,TGTGCCAGCAGCTCGTGGTGGGCCCCTCGCGAATACTATGGCTACACCTTC
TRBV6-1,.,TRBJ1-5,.,CASRTGLNQPQHF,TGTGCCAGCAGAACAGGCCTAAATCAGCCCCAGCATTTT
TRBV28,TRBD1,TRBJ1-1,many,CATSTGLNTEAFF,TGTGCCACTTCGACAGGGTTGAACACTGAAGCTTTCTTT
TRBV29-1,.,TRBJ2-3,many,CSVEGDRVRMADTQYF,TGCAGCGTTGAAGGGGATAGGGTGAGGATGGCAGATACGCAGTATTTT
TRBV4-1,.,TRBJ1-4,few,CASSQGDSRIEKLFF,TGCGCCAGCAGCCAAGGAGACTCCCGGATCGAAAAACTGTTTTTT
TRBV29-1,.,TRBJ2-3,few,CSVEQVWRGTVTDTQYF,TGCAGCGTTGAACAAGTGTGGAGGGGGACAGTCACAGATACGCAGTATTTT
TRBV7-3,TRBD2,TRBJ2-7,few,CASSLTPPGSGSSYERYF,TGTGCCAGCAGCTTAACCCCGCCAGGGAGCGGGAGCTCCTACGAGCGGTACTTC
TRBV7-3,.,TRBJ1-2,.,CASSQEDGILYGYTF,TGTGCCAGCAGCCAAGAAGACGGAATACTCTATGGCTACACCTTC
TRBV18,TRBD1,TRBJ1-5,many,CASSLQGANNQPQHF,TGTGCCAGCTCACTACAGGGGGCCAATAATCAGCCCCAGCATTTT
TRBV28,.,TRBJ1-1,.,CASSFGRASEAFF,TGTGCCAGCAGTTTCGGGAGGGCCTCTGAAGCTTTCTTT
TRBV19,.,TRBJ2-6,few,CASVPRGSGANVLTF,TGTGCCAGCGTCCCTCGTGGCTCTGGGGCCAACGTCCTGACTTTC
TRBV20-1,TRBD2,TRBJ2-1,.,CSGSGTSVHNEQFF,TGCAGTGGGAGTGGGACTAGCGTACACAATGAGCAGTTCTTC
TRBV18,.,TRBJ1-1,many,CASSPPPRLGLNTEAFF,TGTGCCAGCTCACCACCACCTCGGTTGGGGTTGAACACTGAAGCTTTCTTT
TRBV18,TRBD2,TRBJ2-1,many,CASSPLGLAGILNEQFF,TGTGCCAGCTCACCTCTGGGACTAGCGGGAATCTTGAATGAGCAGTTCTTC
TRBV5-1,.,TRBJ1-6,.,CASSLVGVGSYNSPLHF,TGCGCCAGCAGCTTGGTGGGGGTAGGCTCCTATAATTCACCCCTCCACTTT
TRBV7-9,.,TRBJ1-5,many,CASSPPGDQPQHF,TGTGCCAGCAGCCCACCCGGGGATCAGCCCCAGCATTTT
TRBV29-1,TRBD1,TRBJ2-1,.,CSVEAGQGYNEQFF,TGCAGCGTTGAAGCGGGACAGGGATACAATGAGCAGTTCTTC
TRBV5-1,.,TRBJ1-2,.,CASSRTVLISEYGYTF,TGCGCCAGCAGCAGGACAGTTCTCATTTCAGAATATGGCTACACCTTC
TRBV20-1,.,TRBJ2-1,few,CSARSWRSNEQFF,TGCAGTGCTAGGTCGTGGAGAAGTAATGAGCAGTTCTTC
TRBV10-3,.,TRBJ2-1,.,CAIAGSEEQFF,TGTGCCATCGCTGGGAGTGAGGAGCAGTTCTTC
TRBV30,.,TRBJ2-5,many,CAWSVLGRRETQYF,TGTGCCTGGAGTGTACTGGGGCGCCGGGAGACCCAGTACTTC
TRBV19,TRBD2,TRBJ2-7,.,CASSIAGGGYEQYF,TGTGCCAGTAGTATAGCGGGAGGAGGATACGAGCAGTACTTC
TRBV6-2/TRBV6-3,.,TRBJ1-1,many,CASSPYRNTEAFF,TGTGCCAGCAGTCCCTACAGGAACACTGAAGCTTTCTTT
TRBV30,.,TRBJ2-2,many,CAWKTGGEDTGELFF,TGTGCCTGGAAAACAGGGGGGGAGGACACCGGGGAGCTGTTTTTT